The rows below give T cell receptor beta chains drawn from one sample of a study of T-cell memory formation after mild COVID-19. Each CDR3 protein gets one entry after TCRdb re-called the 5' RACE reads with MiXCR. The data show under 150,000 distinct CDR3 sequences, roughly 20% seen once. The specimen was PBMCs or a T cell subset sorted from them (not recorded which). These receptors were obtained from a man between 18 and 35 years old who had mild COVID-19 (a few samples of this study predate the infection). Cell type and time point are not known. Both conserved end residues are part of each CDR3. The D gene is left open where the match is weak. Clone size appears in some rows only: once, few, many, or a class for an expanded clone.

v_call: TRBV3-1; j_call: TRBJ2-5; d_call: -; clone_size: -; cdr3_aa: CASSQDHNLVIQETQYF; cdr3_nt: TGTGCCAGCAGCCAAGATCATAACCTGGTTATCCAAGAGACCCAGTACTTC
v_call: TRBV10-2; j_call: TRBJ2-2; d_call: -; clone_size: few; cdr3_aa: CASNLGGGELFF; cdr3_nt: TGCGCCAGCAACCTTGGAGGGGGGGAGCTGTTTTTT
v_call: TRBV20-1; j_call: TRBJ2-1; d_call: -; clone_size: -; cdr3_aa: CSAGGTPSSYNEQFF; cdr3_nt: TGCAGTGCTGGAGGGACTCCTTCCTCCTACAATGAGCAGTTCTTC
v_call: TRBV2; j_call: TRBJ2-7; d_call: TRBD1; clone_size: -; cdr3_aa: CASSAGTGGQYEQYF; cdr3_nt: TGTGCCAGCAGCGCGGGGACAGGGGGTCAATACGAGCAGTACTTC
v_call: TRBV27; j_call: TRBJ1-5; d_call: -; clone_size: few; cdr3_aa: CASRSFSNQPQHF; cdr3_nt: TGTGCCAGCAGGAGTTTTTCCAATCAGCCCCAGCATTTT
v_call: TRBV10-3; j_call: TRBJ1-1; d_call: -; clone_size: -; cdr3_aa: CAISEPLGTEAFF; cdr3_nt: TGTGCCATCAGTGAGCCTCTTGGGACTGAAGCTTTCTTT
v_call: TRBV6-6; j_call: TRBJ2-5; d_call: -; clone_size: -; cdr3_aa: CASSYSIEEEQETQYF; cdr3_nt: TGTGCCAGCAGTTACTCGATTGAGGAGGAGCAAGAGACCCAGTACTTC
v_call: TRBV6-2/TRBV6-3; j_call: TRBJ2-7; d_call: -; clone_size: -; cdr3_aa: CASSLFAGAGEQYF; cdr3_nt: TGTGCCAGCAGTCTGTTTGCCGGGGCTGGGGAGCAGTACTTC
v_call: TRBV29-1; j_call: TRBJ2-7; d_call: -; clone_size: -; cdr3_aa: CSVGRGNHGSYEQYF; cdr3_nt: TGCAGCGTTGGCAGGGGAAATCATGGGTCCTACGAGCAGTACTTC
v_call: TRBV7-9; j_call: TRBJ2-3; d_call: -; clone_size: -; cdr3_aa: CASGLGAGDTQYF; cdr3_nt: TGTGCCAGCGGTTTGGGGGCGGGAGATACGCAGTATTTT
v_call: TRBV7-9; j_call: TRBJ1-3; d_call: TRBD1; clone_size: -; cdr3_aa: CASSWIRDRGRVPGNTIYF; cdr3_nt: TGTGCCAGCAGCTGGATCCGGGACAGGGGAAGGGTTCCTGGAAACACCATATATTTT
v_call: TRBV6-5; j_call: TRBJ2-3; d_call: TRBD2; clone_size: -; cdr3_aa: CASSYSPRGGGVMDTQYF; cdr3_nt: TGTGCCAGCAGTTACTCCCCCCGGGGGGGAGGAGTGATGGATACGCAGTATTTT
v_call: TRBV4-1; j_call: TRBJ2-3; d_call: -; clone_size: few; cdr3_aa: CASSQDGGLTDTQYF; cdr3_nt: TGCGCCAGCAGCCAAGACGGCGGACTCACAGATACGCAGTATTTT
v_call: TRBV4-3; j_call: TRBJ2-4; d_call: -; clone_size: few; cdr3_aa: CASSQENSEVSQYF; cdr3_nt: TGCGCCAGCAGCCAAGAAAATAGCGAGGTTTCCCAGTACTTC
v_call: TRBV6-5; j_call: TRBJ1-6; d_call: -; clone_size: few; cdr3_aa: CASRRDPSSYNSPLHF; cdr3_nt: TGTGCCAGCAGGCGAGACCCCAGCTCCTATAATTCACCCCTCCACTTT
v_call: TRBV12-3/TRBV12-4; j_call: TRBJ2-5; d_call: -; clone_size: few; cdr3_aa: CASSDGSVYQETQYF; cdr3_nt: TGTGCCAGCAGTGACGGGTCGGTATACCAAGAGACCCAGTACTTC
v_call: TRBV6-5; j_call: TRBJ2-3; d_call: -; clone_size: few; cdr3_aa: CASSYSSAPDTQYF; cdr3_nt: TGTGCCAGCAGTTACTCGAGTGCACCAGATACGCAGTATTTT
v_call: TRBV6-2/TRBV6-3; j_call: TRBJ2-5; d_call: -; clone_size: -; cdr3_aa: CASSYGETQYF; cdr3_nt: TGTGCCAGCAGTTACGGGGAGACCCAGTACTTC
v_call: TRBV4-3; j_call: TRBJ2-6; d_call: -; clone_size: many; cdr3_aa: CASSQVPGGDGANVLTF; cdr3_nt: TGCGCCAGCAGCCAAGTACCTGGAGGGGACGGGGCCAACGTCCTGACTTTC
v_call: TRBV24-1; j_call: TRBJ2-3; d_call: -; clone_size: -; cdr3_aa: CATSRRQPVGDTQYF; cdr3_nt: TGTGCCACCAGCCGAAGACAGCCGGTGGGAGATACGCAGTATTTT
v_call: TRBV4-1; j_call: TRBJ1-1; d_call: -; clone_size: -; cdr3_aa: CASSQVYGGTEAFF; cdr3_nt: TGCGCCAGCAGCCAAGTGTACGGGGGCACTGAAGCTTTCTTT
v_call: TRBV4-1; j_call: TRBJ1-4; d_call: TRBD1; clone_size: few; cdr3_aa: CASSLNRGDNEKLFF; cdr3_nt: TGCGCCAGCAGCCTAAACAGGGGGGACAATGAAAAACTGTTTTTT
v_call: TRBV27; j_call: TRBJ2-1; d_call: -; clone_size: -; cdr3_aa: CASSPYVGDEQFF; cdr3_nt: TGTGCCAGCAGTCCATACGTTGGCGATGAGCAGTTCTTC
v_call: TRBV6-5; j_call: TRBJ2-5; d_call: -; clone_size: -; cdr3_aa: CASSYYETQYF; cdr3_nt: TGTGCCAGCAGTTACTATGAGACCCAGTACTTC
v_call: TRBV12-3/TRBV12-4; j_call: TRBJ1-5; d_call: -; clone_size: few; cdr3_aa: CASSLNSYNQPQHF; cdr3_nt: TGTGCCAGCAGCCTCAACAGCTACAATCAGCCCCAGCATTTT
v_call: TRBV9; j_call: TRBJ1-1; d_call: -; clone_size: -; cdr3_aa: CASRSAEFRMNTEAFF; cdr3_nt: TGTGCCAGCAGATCAGCAGAGTTCCGGATGAACACTGAAGCTTTCTTT
v_call: TRBV29-1; j_call: TRBJ2-1; d_call: TRBD1; clone_size: few; cdr3_aa: CSVDRVGQFF; cdr3_nt: TGCAGCGTAGACAGGGTGGGGCAGTTCTTC
v_call: TRBV11-2; j_call: TRBJ2-7; d_call: -; clone_size: -; cdr3_aa: CASSLDNHTGLISYEQYF; cdr3_nt: TGTGCCAGCAGCCTCGATAATCATACGGGGTTGATCTCCTACGAGCAGTACTTC
v_call: TRBV6-6; j_call: TRBJ1-1; d_call: TRBD1; clone_size: -; cdr3_aa: CASSYRRTGRAEAFF; cdr3_nt: TGTGCCAGCAGTTACCGCAGGACAGGGCGCGCTGAAGCTTTCTTT
v_call: TRBV7-6; j_call: TRBJ2-2; d_call: -; clone_size: -; cdr3_aa: CASSLEGENTGELFF; cdr3_nt: TGTGCCAGCAGCTTAGAAGGGGAAAACACCGGGGAGCTGTTTTTT
v_call: TRBV5-4; j_call: TRBJ1-1; d_call: TRBD1; clone_size: once; cdr3_aa: CASSLEGQVVEAFF; cdr3_nt: TGTGCCAGCAGCTTGGAGGGACAGGTGGTTGAAGCTTTCTTT
v_call: TRBV4-1; j_call: TRBJ2-7; d_call: TRBD1; clone_size: few; cdr3_aa: CASSQDDREPYEQYF; cdr3_nt: TGCGCCAGCAGCCAAGACGACAGGGAACCCTACGAGCAGTACTTC
v_call: TRBV5-1; j_call: TRBJ2-1; d_call: -; clone_size: few; cdr3_aa: CASSLGGSGHLSYNEQFF; cdr3_nt: TGCGCCAGCAGCTTGGGGGGGTCTGGGCACCTTTCCTACAATGAGCAGTTCTTC
v_call: TRBV20-1; j_call: TRBJ1-2; d_call: -; clone_size: -; cdr3_aa: CSRRGYTF; cdr3_nt: TGCAGCCGGCGAGGCTACACCTTC
v_call: TRBV28; j_call: TRBJ2-1; d_call: TRBD1; clone_size: few; cdr3_aa: CASSFPGTGGPYNEQFF; cdr3_nt: TGTGCCAGCAGTTTCCCCGGGACAGGGGGGCCCTACAATGAGCAGTTCTTC
v_call: TRBV25-1; j_call: TRBJ2-1; d_call: TRBD2; clone_size: -; cdr3_aa: CASSEYQRGDNEQFF; cdr3_nt: TGTGCCAGCAGTGAATACCAGCGGGGGGACAATGAGCAGTTCTTC
v_call: TRBV7-2; j_call: TRBJ2-1; d_call: -; clone_size: few; cdr3_aa: CASDSLWGGPNEQFF; cdr3_nt: TGTGCCAGCGATTCGCTGTGGGGGGGCCCGAATGAGCAGTTCTTC
v_call: TRBV7-9; j_call: TRBJ2-3; d_call: TRBD2; clone_size: few; cdr3_aa: CASSPRSGGETDTQYF; cdr3_nt: TGTGCCAGCAGCCCCCGAAGCGGGGGGGAAACAGATACGCAGTATTTT
v_call: TRBV7-8; j_call: TRBJ1-5; d_call: TRBD1; clone_size: once; cdr3_aa: CASSSRQGRQPQHF; cdr3_nt: TGTGCCAGCAGCTCACGACAGGGCCGTCAGCCCCAGCATTTT